Shown below are 12 T cell receptor beta chains from a single sample sequenced in a study of type 1 and type 2 diabetes patients. Amplification started from genomic DNA. Multiplex PCR with 30 forward and 13 reverse primers amplified the TCR beta CDR3. In TCRdb, the multiplex PCR reads were re-called with MiXCR into one record per CDR3 protein. The sample records about 270,000 distinct CDR3 sequences, approximately 45% being singletons. Sequenced: peripheral blood mononuclear cells (PBMCs). The source is a man between 18 and 29 years old with type 2 diabetes.

V gene TRBV7-2 combines with J gene TRBJ2-7; the D gene is possibly TRBD2 (6 bases). CDR3 length equals 15 residues. Looked up from germline, CDR1 is SGHTA and CDR2 is FQGNSA. Deletions cut 1 base from V and 2 bases from J, with 12 bases between. CDR3 region: CASSLGGDPAYEQYF. CDR3 nucleotides: TGTGCCAGCAGCTTAGGGGGGGATCCAGCCTACGAGCAGTACTTC.

Note on this clonotype: One end of the junction does not line up with germline, which may come from a read error. The gene calls are TRBV19 and TRBJ2-1; no firm D call. The CDR3 has 11 amino acids. Per germline, CDR1 LNHDA and CDR2 SQIVND (reference sequence). The DNA for the CDR3 is TGTGCCGGTAGTATCCTTGGTGGGCAGTTCTTC. Its protein product is CAGSILGGQFF.

This chain links TRBV7-2 with TRBJ2-7; perhaps TRBD2 as D (6 bases). This CDR3 has 15 amino acids. CDR1 is SGHTA and CDR2 is FQGNSA in the germline V gene. The V end was cut by 1 base, the J end by 2 bases, with 12 bases between. Here the CDR3 DNA reads TGTGCCAGCAGCTTAGAAGCGGGCAGGGCCTACGAGCAGTACTTC. This translates into CASSLEAGRAYEQYF.

The genes are TRBV7-8 and TRBJ1-2; no clear D. The length of the CDR3 is 14 residues. From germline, CDR1 is SGHVS and CDR2 FQNEAQ. Deletions cut 5 bases from V and 5 bases from J, with 15 bases between. In nucleotides, the CDR3 is TGTGCCAGCAGCGGGAGATCCGCGGGGTATGGCTACACCTTC. Residues: CASSGRSAGYGYTF. Full variable domain (outside the CDR3, taken from reference TRBV7-8 and TRBJ1-2): GAGVSQSPRYKVAKRGQDVALRCDPISGHVSLFWYQQALGQGPEFLTYFQNEAQLDKSGLPSDRFFAERPEGSVSTLKIQRTQQEDSAVYLCASSGRSAGYGYTFGSGTRLTVV.

This clonotype was detected a few times. The chain uses TRBV6-1 and TRBJ2-3, with D perhaps TRBD2 (6 bases). Germline CDR1 and CDR2: MNHNS and SASEGT. Trimming pared 6 bases from V and 4 bases from J, leaving 11 bases between. CDR3 length: 13 amino acids. CDR3 nucleotide sequence: TGTGCCAGCAGGACTAGTAGCGCAGATACGCAGTATTTT. This sequence encodes CASRTSSADTQYF.

The rearrangement links TRBV3-1 to TRBJ2-7, with 7 bases matching TRBD2. The CDR3 sequence is 12 residues long. CDR1 is LGHDT and CDR2 is YNNKEL in the germline V gene (reference sequence). After removal of 10 bases from V and 5 bases from J, the junction contained 8 bases not matched to a gene. The CDR3 loop reads CATAGVGDEQYF. The CDR3 DNA reads TGTGCCACCGCGGGAGTGGGCGACGAGCAGTACTTC.

This clonotype was recorded a few times. The chain links TRBV19 to TRBJ1-2; 8 bases match TRBD1. The CDR3 length is 15 residues. Germline V gene sequence: CDR1 LNHDA, CDR2 SQIVND (reference sequence). Unmatched junction bases numbered 12, after V lost 6 bases and J lost 6 bases. The chain's CDR3 is CASRITGTGVNGYTF. Written as DNA, the CDR3 is TGTGCCAGTAGGATAACCGGGACAGGAGTTAATGGCTACACCTTC.

This chain links TRBV20-1 with TRBJ2-1, with 11 positions matching TRBD2. The V gene's germline CDR1 is DFQATT and CDR2 SNEGSKA (reference sequence). The CDR3 runs 15 residues. After removal of 6 bases from V and 2 bases from J, the junction contained 6 bases not matched to a gene. The CDR3 coding sequence is TGCAGTGCCACAGGGACTAGCGGAGCCTACAATGAGCAGTTCTTC. This sequence encodes CSATGTSGAYNEQFF.

This clonotype was found a few times. The chain combines TRBV25-1 with TRBJ2-7, with 9 bases matching TRBD1. Germline trimming cut 7 bases from V and 3 bases from J; bases unmatched to any gene: 4. This CDR3 spans 13 amino acids. In germline, CDR1 is MGHDK, CDR2 SYGVNS. This CDR3 reads CASTGQGNYEQYF. CDR3 bases: TGTGCCAGCACGGGACAGGGCAACTACGAGCAGTACTTC.

The CDR3 DNA reads as TGTGCCAGCAGTTTGGGGGTGGGCTGGGATTCACCCCTCCACTTT. This gives the protein CASSLGVGWDSPLHF. The chain recombines TRBV28 with TRBJ1-6, with D possibly being TRBD1 (5 bases). The germline V and J ends were trimmed by 3 bases and 8 bases, with 14 bases remaining between them. Germline-derived CDR1 and CDR2 are MDHEN and SYDVKM. CDR3 length: 15 residues.

The chain joins TRBV6-4 to TRBJ2-1; 7 bases line up with TRBD2. V gave up 7 bases and J gave up 2 bases; unmatched junction bases: 2. CDR3 length equals 13 residues. Germline loops: CDR1 MRHNA, CDR2 SNTAGT. CDR3 bases: TGTGCCAGCAAGGGAGGGCCCTACAATGAGCAGTTCTTC. The encoded protein is CASKGGPYNEQFF.

The chain is built from TRBV27 and TRBJ1-2; D not certain. The CDR3 is made up of 15 amino acids. Trimming removed 5 bases at V and 4 bases at J, with 17 bases between. CDR1 is MNHEY and CDR2 is SMNVEV in the germline V gene (reference sequence). The CDR3 loop reads CASSRNRERIYGYTF. The CDR3 DNA reads TGTGCCAGCAGTCGCAACCGGGAAAGAATCTATGGCTACACCTTC.